These T cell receptor beta chains were read from a single sample in a study of a mutant IDH1 vaccine in newly diagnosed glioma. Using immunoSEQ multiplex PCR, the repertoire was profiled, and TCRdb retains in-frame clones only, with some absent. The table shows fewer than 70,000 clones, with around four fifths occurring only once. These TCRs' antigens remain unknown. The source was PBMCs, collected from a glioma patient whose treatment included an IDH1 peptide vaccine. These receptors were collected from a man aged 30-40 years with glioma. Each CDR3 is given with its conserved first and last residue. A D gene is named only where the DNA matches it firmly. Clone size is stated in some rows and not others, as once, few, many or a class when expanded.

>once|TRBV25-1|TRBJ2-3|.
CASSEGTTDTQYF
TGTGCCAGCAGTGAGGGGACCACAGATACGCAGTATTTT
>.|TRBV2|TRBJ2-5|TRBD2
CASMTGGGVVKTQYF
TGTGCCAGCATGACGGGGGGAGGCGTCGTGAAGACCCAGTACTTC
>.|TRBV19|TRBJ1-3|.
CASSIYGTSGNTIYF
TGTGCCAGTAGTATATACGGGACCTCTGGAAACACCATATATTTT
>.|TRBV15|TRBJ1-5|.
CATSRAGTASNQPQHF
TGTGCCACCAGCAGGGCAGGGACGGCTAGCAATCAGCCCCAGCATTTT
>.|TRBV18|TRBJ1-1|.
CASSNGGNTEAFF
TGTGCCAGCTCGAACGGGGGGAACACTGAAGCTTTCTTT
>.|TRBV5-6|TRBJ1-3|.
CASSLAYSSGNTIYF
TGTGCCAGCAGCTTGGCCTATAGCTCTGGAAACACCATATATTTT
>once|TRBV7-8|TRBJ1-5|.
CASSSSGQGGGNQPQHF
TGTGCCAGCAGCTCCTCGGGTCAGGGAGGAGGCAATCAGCCCCAGCATTTT
>.|TRBV4-1|TRBJ2-1|TRBD1
CASSQGQGNNEQFF
TGCGCCAGCAGCCAGGGACAGGGAAACAATGAGCAGTTCTTC
>.|TRBV2|TRBJ2-5|TRBD1
CASSSQGAFRRETQYF
TGTGCCAGCAGTTCACAGGGGGCGTTTCGTCGAGAGACCCAGTACTTC
>.|TRBV13|TRBJ2-3|TRBD2
CASSLSSGVPDTQYF
TGTGCCAGCAGCTTAAGTAGCGGGGTGCCAGATACGCAGTATTTT
>.|TRBV19|TRBJ2-7|TRBD2
CASTSGGAGALEQYF
TGTGCCAGTACCTCCGGGGGAGCGGGGGCACTCGAGCAGTACTTC
>.|TRBV27|TRBJ1-2|TRBD1
CASSKGQGFDYGYTF
TGTGCCAGCAGTAAGGGACAGGGGTTTGACTATGGCTACACCTTC
>.|TRBV18|TRBJ1-1|.
CASSPSYAAGDTEAFF
TGTGCCAGCTCACCGTCCTACGCGGCAGGCGACACTGAAGCTTTCTTT
>.|TRBV7-2|TRBJ2-2|.
CASSLVGVSAGELFF
TGTGCCAGCAGCTTAGTTGGGGTTTCCGCCGGGGAGCTGTTTTTT
>.|TRBV19|TRBJ2-5|.
CASSIGALMALQETQYF
TGTGCCAGTAGTATAGGTGCCCTTATGGCGCTTCAAGAGACCCAGTACTTC
>.|TRBV2|TRBJ2-6|TRBD1
CASRRQGGLSGANVLTF
TGTGCCAGCAGACGACAGGGGGGACTCTCTGGGGCCAACGTCCTGACTTTC
>few|TRBV6-4|TRBJ2-3|TRBD2
CASSDSTSGGGTDTQYF
TGTGCCAGCAGTGACTCGACTAGCGGGGGGGGCACAGATACGCAGTATTTT
>.|TRBV11-3|TRBJ2-5|.
CASSPGPQETQYF
TGTGCCAGCAGCCCGGGCCCCCAAGAGACCCAGTACTTC
>.|TRBV5-1|TRBJ2-4|.
CASSQGPVAKNIQYF
TGCGCCAGCAGCCAAGGCCCGGTAGCCAAAAACATTCAGTACTTC
>once|TRBV19|TRBJ1-4|.
CASSPGQTTTNEKLFF
TGTGCCAGTAGTCCAGGACAGACCACAACTAATGAAAAACTGTTTTTT